Shown below are 6 T cell receptor beta chains from a single sample sequenced in a study of shared clonotypes between healthy human individuals. Some clones are missing from TCRdb's copy, which holds only in-frame ones; the method was immunoSEQ multiplex PCR. The sample includes more than 1,200,000 clones, just under 99% of them seen just once. Material for sequencing was naive CD4+ T cells sorted from blood. The subset here: CD45RA+ positively selected. The source of these receptors is a man younger than 40 in good health.

The chain links TRBV7-8 to TRBJ1-2; D possibly corresponds to TRBD1 (5 bases). Germline values: CDR1 SGHVS, CDR2 FQNEAQ. V lost 3 bases and J lost 0, with 8 bases in between. CDR3 length: 14 amino acids. CDR3 sequence: CASSLTVTNYGYTF. DNA of the CDR3: TGTGCCAGCAGCTTGACAGTGACTAACTATGGCTACACCTTC. The full variable domain, rest sourced from reference TRBV7-8 and TRBJ1-2, is GAGVSQSPRYKVAKRGQDVALRCDPISGHVSLFWYQQALGQGPEFLTYFQNEAQLDKSGLPSDRFFAERPEGSVSTLKIQRTQQEDSAVYLCASSLTVTNYGYTFGSGTRLTVV.

The chain links TRBV11-1 to TRBJ1-5; 8 bases line up with TRBD1. The CDR3 extends over 15 amino acids. Germline values: CDR1 SGHAT, CDR2 FQDESV (reference sequence). V gave up 3 bases and J gave up 2 bases; unmatched junction bases: 3. This CDR3 is CASSLTGDGNQPQHF. CDR3 DNA: TGTGCCAGCAGCTTGACAGGGGACGGCAATCAGCCCCAGCATTTT.

About this clone itself: Other DNA sequences of this sample code for an identical CDR3. The chain links TRBV7-9 to TRBJ2-7; no reliable D call. Germline lookup yields CDR1 SEHNR and CDR2 FQNEAQ (reference sequence). The CDR3 length is 12 residues. Trimming pared 6 bases from V and 6 bases from J, leaving 12 bases between. The DNA for the CDR3 is TGTGCCAGCAGTTCCTTAGTGGGCGAGCAGTACTTC. This gives the protein CASSSLVGEQYF.

The chain recombines TRBV18 with TRBJ2-1; TRBD1 agrees at 7 bases. This CDR3 has 12 amino acids. Trimming took 5 bases from V and 8 from J; bases not matched to a gene: 3. In germline, CDR1 is KGHSH, CDR2 LQKENI. CDR3 bases: TGTGCCAGCTCAGCCCAGGGGGATGAGCAGTTCTTC. This codes for CASSAQGDEQFF. Full variable domain (outside the CDR3, taken from reference TRBV18 and TRBJ2-1): NAGVMQNPRHLVRRRGQEARLRCSPMKGHSHVYWYRQLPEEGLKFMVYLQKENIIDESGMPKERFSAEFPKEGPSILRIQQVVRGDSAAYFCASSAQGDEQFFGPGTRLTVL.

V usage is TRBV6-1 and J usage is TRBJ2-7; 8 nucleotides align to TRBD2. With V trimmed by 4 bases and J by 3 bases, 8 bases remained unmatched. This CDR3 comprises 15 residues. Per germline, CDR1 MNHNS and CDR2 SASEGT. This CDR3 is CASSATSGRSYEQYF. CDR3 nucleotides: TGTGCCAGCAGTGCCACCAGCGGGAGAAGCTACGAGCAGTACTTC.

V is TRBV7-8 and J is TRBJ2-1; 7 nucleotides match TRBD2. The CDR3 contains 12 residues. V was pared by 9 bases and J by 5 bases, with 4 bases of the junction left unmatched. Germline lookup yields CDR1 SGHVS and CDR2 FQNEAQ. In nucleotides, the CDR3 is TGTGCCAGTAGCGGGCGTAACAATGAGCAGTTCTTC. It codes for CASSGRNNEQFF.